The 12 T cell receptor beta chains below all came from one sample that was sequenced in a study of T cells in women clearing cervical HPV infection. Data came from immunoSEQ multiplex PCR; TCRdb stores just in-frame clones and leaves some out. This sample carries approximately 37,000 clones, with 5.5% to 8% going to the ten biggest clones. The sample comprised blood buffy coat. The receptors shown here come from a woman between 18 and 70 years old with a cervical HPV16 infection that either progressed to CIN3+ or cleared (not recorded which).

Points on this clone: The missing CDR3 end, 3 residues past where the read stops, is filled in from the germline J gene. J is TRBJ2-7 and V is TRBV20-1, with a possible D match to TRBD1 (6 bases). Trimming removed 6 bases from V and 2 bases from J, with 14 bases in between. Germline-derived CDR1 and CDR2 are DFQATT and SNEGSKA (reference sequence). This CDR3 spans 13 amino acids. CDR3 in amino acids: CSAPITGTYEQYF. CDR3 DNA, as far as it was read: TGCAGTGCCCCAATCACAGGGACCTACGAG.

With respect to this clone: The CDR3 end is not reached by the read, which stops 3 residues before it; the germline J gene fills it in. Within the sample, other DNA sequences also encode this same CDR3. The chain is built from TRBV2 and TRBJ2-3, with TRBD2 identical over 12 bases. CDR1 is SNHLY and CDR2 is FYNNEI in the germline V gene. The CDR3 runs to 16 residues. The V segment lost 6 bases and the J segment 2 bases; nucleotides outside the gene matches: 6. The sequenced part of the CDR3 DNA is TGTGCCAGCAGGCCTCTAGCGGGGGGGCACACAGATACG. Translating it yields CASRPLAGGHTDT. The complete CDR3 protein is CASRPLAGGHTDTQYF.

In the case of this clone: The CDR3 end is not reached by the read, which stops 3 residues before it; the germline J gene fills it in. The chain links TRBV5-1 to TRBJ2-3; 8 nucleotides align to TRBD2. The CDR3 length is 14 residues. The junction had 3 bases not matched to a gene; V was cut back by 0 bases and J by 6 bases. In germline, CDR1 is SGHRS, CDR2 YFSETQ. This chain's CDR3 is CASSLEREWDTQYF. The sequenced CDR3 bases are TGCGCCAGCAGCTTGGAGCGGGAGTGGGATACG. The variable domain in full, with the rest retrieved from reference TRBV5-1 and TRBJ2-3, is KAGVTQTPRYLIKTRGQQVTLSCSPISGHRSVSWYQQTPGQGLQFLFEYFSETQRNKGNFPGRFSGRQFSNSRSEMNVSTLELGDSALYLCASSLEREWDTQYFGPGTRLTVL.

Regarding this clone: Read data end 3 residues before the CDR3 end; the end is taken from the germline J gene. The chain has TRBV10-2 and TRBJ1-5; D remains ambiguous. CDR1 is WSHSY, CDR2 SAAADI, per germline. The CDR3 loop spans 17 amino acids. Deletions cut 3 bases from V and 1 base from J, with 16 bases between. The CDR3 DNA, read in part, is TGCGCCAGCAGTGATGAGTTCGGAGGGTCGAGCAATCAGCCC. Translating gives CASSDEFGGSSNQP. The entire CDR3 protein reads CASSDEFGGSSNQPQHF.

Comments on this clone: The sequence runs out 3 residues before the end of the CDR3; the remainder is reconstructed from the germline J gene. The V call is TRBV20-1, the J call TRBJ1-5, with TRBD1 matching 8 bases. J lost 9 bases, V lost 2 bases, and 15 bases had no gene match. The CDR3 is 16 amino acids. The germline V gene has CDR1 DFQATT and CDR2 SNEGSKA (reference sequence). The CDR3 loop is CSARPGTGGREGPQHF. The CDR3 bases that were read are TGCAGTGCTAGACCCGGGACAGGCGGGAGGGAAGGGCCC.

Remarks on this clone: The CDR3 extends 3 residues past the end of the read, so its final part is completed from the germline J gene. The chain has TRBV23-1 and TRBJ1-2; D is unresolved. TRBV23-1 is an ORF for which the function is uncertain. This CDR3 comprises 15 residues. CDR3 bases read: TGCGCCAGCAGTCGAAGACTAGTGGATCTCCATGAC. Translation: CASSRRLVDLHD. From start to end, the CDR3 is CASSRRLVDLHDYTF.

As regards this clone: The read ends 3 residues early relative to the CDR3; the germline J gene fills the gap. This chain joins TRBV4-1 and TRBJ2-7; 9 bases fit TRBD1. After removal of 5 bases from V and 5 bases from J, the junction contained 4 bases not matched to a gene. There are 13 residues in the CDR3. Germline-derived CDR1 and CDR2 are MGHRA and YSYEKL. The CDR3 is CASSGTGSDEQYF. The sequenced CDR3 bases are TGCGCCAGCAGCGGGACAGGGTCGGACGAG.

Details on this clone: The CDR3 end is not reached by the read, which stops 3 residues before it; the germline J gene fills it in. The J gene is TRBJ2-7, the V gene TRBV19; 7 bases are a match to TRBD1. In germline, CDR1 is LNHDA, CDR2 SQIVND (reference sequence). The CDR3 is made up of 14 amino acids. V was clipped by 1 base and J by 2 bases; unmatched bases: 2. Partial CDR3 DNA: TGTGCCAGTAGTATAGGGGGACAGACCTACGAG. Its translation: CASSIGGQTYE. The whole CDR3 sequence reads CASSIGGQTYEQYF.

About this clone: The missing CDR3 end, 3 residues past where the read stops, is filled in from the germline J gene. The chain uses TRBV2 and TRBJ2-3, with 11 bases aligning to TRBD2. CDR3 length equals 15 residues. From germline, CDR1 is SNHLY and CDR2 FYNNEI. V trimming: 7 bases; J trimming: 4 bases; junction bases outside the gene matches: 7. Partial CDR3 DNA: TGTGCCAGCAATCTCCTAGCGGGAGGTGCAGATACG. It is translated as CASNLLAGGADT. The whole CDR3 is CASNLLAGGADTQYF.

With regard to this clone: The CDR3 extends 3 residues past the end of the read, so its final part is completed from the germline J gene. V is TRBV30 and J is TRBJ1-2, with TRBD1 identical over 7 bases. The trim removed 2 bases at V and 3 bases at J, leaving 3 bases unmatched. The CDR3 runs to 13 residues. Germline loops: CDR1 GTSNPN, CDR2 SVGIG (reference sequence). The covered CDR3 bases are TGTGCCTGGAGTAACAGGGGCCACTATGGC. Protein: CAWSNRGHYG. The whole CDR3 region reads CAWSNRGHYGYTF.

Note on this clone: The sequenced fragment ends 3 residues before the CDR3 boundary, so the rest is inferred from the germline J gene. The genes are TRBV2 and TRBJ2-3; TRBD2 matches at 13 bases. Germline CDR1 SNHLY, CDR2 FYNNEI. Unmatched junction bases numbered 5, after V lost 7 bases and J lost 4 bases. CDR3 length: 15 residues. The CDR3 bases that were read are TGTGCCAGCAAGTTACTAGCGGGGGGGGCAGATACG. Protein product: CASKLLAGGADT. The entire CDR3 protein is CASKLLAGGADTQYF.

A note on this clone: The CDR3 goes on 3 residues after the read ends, and that part is filled in from the germline J gene. The rearrangement links TRBV2 to TRBJ1-2; 10 nucleotides line up with TRBD1. CDR3 length: 14 amino acids. V shed 7 bases and J 6 bases; nucleotides not matched to a gene: 8. Germline loops: CDR1 SNHLY, CDR2 FYNNEI. The part of the CDR3 DNA that was read is TGTGCCAGCAACCTGCGACAGGGGGCACATGGC. Translated: CASNLRQGAHG. The CDR3, in full, reads CASNLRQGAHGYTF.